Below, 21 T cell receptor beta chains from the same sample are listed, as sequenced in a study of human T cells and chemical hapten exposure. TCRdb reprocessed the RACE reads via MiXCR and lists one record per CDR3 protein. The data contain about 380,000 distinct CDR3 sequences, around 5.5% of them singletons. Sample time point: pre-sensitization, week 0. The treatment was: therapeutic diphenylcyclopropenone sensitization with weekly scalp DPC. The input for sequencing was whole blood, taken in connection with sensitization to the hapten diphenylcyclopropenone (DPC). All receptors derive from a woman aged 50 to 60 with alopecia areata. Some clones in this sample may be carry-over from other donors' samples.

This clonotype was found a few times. The CDR3 loop reads CASSAGTSGDTQYF. As DNA, the CDR3 is TGTGCCAGCAGTGCCGGGACTAGCGGGGATACGCAGTATTTT. The V gene is TRBV6-1, the J gene TRBJ2-3; 12 bases align to TRBD2. Looked up from germline, CDR1 is MNHNS and CDR2 is SASEGT. The CDR3 length is 14 residues. V shed 4 bases, J shed 6 bases, and the junction held 2 bases outside the gene matches.

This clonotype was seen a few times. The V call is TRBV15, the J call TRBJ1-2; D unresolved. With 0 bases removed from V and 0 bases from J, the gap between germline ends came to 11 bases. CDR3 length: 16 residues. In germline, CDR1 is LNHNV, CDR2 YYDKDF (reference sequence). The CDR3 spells CATSRDQGSSNYGYTF. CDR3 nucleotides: TGTGCCACCAGCAGAGATCAAGGCAGCTCTAACTATGGCTACACCTTC.

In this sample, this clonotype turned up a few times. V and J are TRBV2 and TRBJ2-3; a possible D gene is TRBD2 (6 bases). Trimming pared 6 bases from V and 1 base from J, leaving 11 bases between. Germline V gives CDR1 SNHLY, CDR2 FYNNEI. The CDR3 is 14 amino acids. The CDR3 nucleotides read TGTGCCAGCAGGCGGGACTCCCGCACAGATACGCAGTATTTT. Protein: CASRRDSRTDTQYF.

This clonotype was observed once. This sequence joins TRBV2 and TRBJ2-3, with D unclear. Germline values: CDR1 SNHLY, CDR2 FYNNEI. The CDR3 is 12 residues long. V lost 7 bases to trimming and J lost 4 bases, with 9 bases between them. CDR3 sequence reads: CASTQESDTQYF. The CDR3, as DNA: TGTGCCAGCACCCAGGAATCAGATACGCAGTATTTT.

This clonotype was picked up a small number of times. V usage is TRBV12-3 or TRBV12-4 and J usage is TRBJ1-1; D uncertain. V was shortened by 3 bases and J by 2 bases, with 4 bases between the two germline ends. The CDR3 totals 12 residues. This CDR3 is CASSFINTEAFF. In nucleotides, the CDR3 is TGTGCCAGCAGTTTTATAAACACTGAAGCTTTCTTT.

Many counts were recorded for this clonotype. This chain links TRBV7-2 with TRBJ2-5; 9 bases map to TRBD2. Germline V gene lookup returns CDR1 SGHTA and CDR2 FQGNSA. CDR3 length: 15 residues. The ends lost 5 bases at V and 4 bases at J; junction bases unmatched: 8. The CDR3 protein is CASSPLAGGVETQYF. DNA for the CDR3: TGTGCCAGCAGCCCCCTTGCGGGAGGGGTAGAGACCCAGTACTTC. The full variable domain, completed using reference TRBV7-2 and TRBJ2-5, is GAGVSQSPSNKVTEKGKDVELRCDPISGHTALYWYRQSLGQGLEFLIYFQGNSAPDKSGLPSDRFSAERTGGSVSTLTIQRTQQEDSAVYLCASSPLAGGVETQYFGPGTRLLVL.

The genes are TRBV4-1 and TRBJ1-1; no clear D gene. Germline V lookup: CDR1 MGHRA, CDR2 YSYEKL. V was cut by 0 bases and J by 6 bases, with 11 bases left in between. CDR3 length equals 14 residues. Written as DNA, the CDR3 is TGCGCCAGCAGCCAAGACCCGACGGTCTCTGAAGCTTTCTTT. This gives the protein CASSQDPTVSEAFF.

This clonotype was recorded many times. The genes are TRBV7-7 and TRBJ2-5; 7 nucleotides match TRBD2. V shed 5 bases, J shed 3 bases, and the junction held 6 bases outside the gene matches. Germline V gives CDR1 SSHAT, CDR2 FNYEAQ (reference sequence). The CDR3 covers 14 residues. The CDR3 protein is CASSPSGLEETQYF. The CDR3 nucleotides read TGTGCCAGCAGCCCAAGCGGACTAGAAGAGACCCAGTACTTC.

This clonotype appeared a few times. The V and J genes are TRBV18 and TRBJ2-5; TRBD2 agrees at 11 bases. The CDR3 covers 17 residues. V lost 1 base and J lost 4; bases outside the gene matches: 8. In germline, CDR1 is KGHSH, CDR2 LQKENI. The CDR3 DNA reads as TGTGCCAGCTCACCACTTCCGACTAGCGGGACAGGAGAGACCCAGTACTTC. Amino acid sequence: CASSPLPTSGTGETQYF.

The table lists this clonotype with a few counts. CDR3 nucleotide sequence: TGTGCCAGCAGCTTGGTGGTTAGGTCTGAAGCTTTCTTT. It translates to CASSLVVRSEAFF. The chain recombines TRBV5-4 with TRBJ1-1; D remains ambiguous. This CDR3 is built from 13 residues. Trimming cost V 0 bases and J 6 bases, with 9 bases left between them. From germline, CDR1 is SGHNT and CDR2 YYREEE (reference sequence). Full variable domain (rest looked up from reference TRBV5-4 and TRBJ1-1): ETGVTQSPTHLIKTRGQQVTLRCSSQSGHNTVSWYQQALGQGPQFIFQYYREEENGRGNFPPRFSGLQFPNYSSELNVNALELDDSALYLCASSLVVRSEAFFGQGTRLTVV.

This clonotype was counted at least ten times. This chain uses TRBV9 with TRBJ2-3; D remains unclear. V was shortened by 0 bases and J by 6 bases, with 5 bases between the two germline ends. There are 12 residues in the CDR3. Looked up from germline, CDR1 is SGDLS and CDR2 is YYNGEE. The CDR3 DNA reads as TGTGCCAGCAGCGTAGTTGGGGATACGCAGTATTTT. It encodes CASSVVGDTQYF.

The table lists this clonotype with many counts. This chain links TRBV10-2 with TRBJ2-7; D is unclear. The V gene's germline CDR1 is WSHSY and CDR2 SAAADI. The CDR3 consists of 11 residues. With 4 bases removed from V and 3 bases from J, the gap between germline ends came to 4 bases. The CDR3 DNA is TGCGCCAGCAGTGGAAACTACGAGCAGTACTTC. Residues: CASSGNYEQYF.

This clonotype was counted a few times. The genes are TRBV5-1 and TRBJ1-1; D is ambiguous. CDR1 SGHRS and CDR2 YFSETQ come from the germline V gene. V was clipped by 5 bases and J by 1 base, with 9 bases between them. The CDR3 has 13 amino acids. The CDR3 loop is CASRPETNTEAFF. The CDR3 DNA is TGCGCCAGCAGGCCGGAGACGAACACTGAAGCTTTCTTT. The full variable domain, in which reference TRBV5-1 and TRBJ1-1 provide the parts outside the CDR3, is KAGVTQTPRYLIKTRGQQVTLSCSPISGHRSVSWYQQTPGQGLQFLFEYFSETQRNKGNFPGRFSGRQFSNSRSEMNVSTLELGDSALYLCASRPETNTEAFFGQGTRLTVV.

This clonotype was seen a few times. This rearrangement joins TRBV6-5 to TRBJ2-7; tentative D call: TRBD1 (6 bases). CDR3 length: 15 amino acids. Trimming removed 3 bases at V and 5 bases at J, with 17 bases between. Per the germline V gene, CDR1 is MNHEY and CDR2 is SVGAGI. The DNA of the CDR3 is TGTGCCAGCAGTTATAGGGGCAGGGGCGATGACGAGCAGTACTTC. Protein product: CASSYRGRGDDEQYF.

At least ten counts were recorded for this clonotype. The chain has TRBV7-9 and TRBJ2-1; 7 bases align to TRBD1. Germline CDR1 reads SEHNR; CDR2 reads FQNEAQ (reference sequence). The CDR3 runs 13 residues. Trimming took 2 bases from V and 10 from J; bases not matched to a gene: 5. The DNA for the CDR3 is TGTGCCAGCAGCTTATCAATGACAGGGGAGCAGTTCTTC. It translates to CASSLSMTGEQFF.

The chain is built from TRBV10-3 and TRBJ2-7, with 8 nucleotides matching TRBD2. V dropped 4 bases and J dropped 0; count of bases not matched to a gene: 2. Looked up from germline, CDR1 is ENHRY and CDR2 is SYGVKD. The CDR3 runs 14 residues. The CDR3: CAISGGGLSYEQYF. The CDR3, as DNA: TGTGCCATCAGTGGCGGGGGGCTCTCCTACGAGCAGTACTTC.

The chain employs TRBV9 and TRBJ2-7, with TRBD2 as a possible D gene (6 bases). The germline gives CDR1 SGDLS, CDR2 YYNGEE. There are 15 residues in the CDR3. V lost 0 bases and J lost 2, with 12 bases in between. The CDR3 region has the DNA TGTGCCAGCAGCGTAGGGGGGGTCAAGCCCTACGAGCAGTACTTC. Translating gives CASSVGGVKPYEQYF.

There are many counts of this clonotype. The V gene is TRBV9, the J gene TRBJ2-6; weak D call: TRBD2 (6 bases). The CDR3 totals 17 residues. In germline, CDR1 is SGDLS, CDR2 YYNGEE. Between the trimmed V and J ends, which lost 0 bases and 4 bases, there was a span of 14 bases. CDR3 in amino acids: CASSVGGLGGGANVLTF. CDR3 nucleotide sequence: TGTGCCAGCAGCGTAGGAGGGCTCGGGGGAGGGGCCAACGTCCTGACTTTC. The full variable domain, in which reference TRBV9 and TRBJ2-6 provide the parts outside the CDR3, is DSGVTQTPKHLITATGQRVTLRCSPRSGDLSVYWYQQSLDQGLQFLIQYYNGEERAKGNILERFSAQQFPDLHSELNLSSLELGDSALYFCASSVGGLGGGANVLTFGAGSRLTVL.

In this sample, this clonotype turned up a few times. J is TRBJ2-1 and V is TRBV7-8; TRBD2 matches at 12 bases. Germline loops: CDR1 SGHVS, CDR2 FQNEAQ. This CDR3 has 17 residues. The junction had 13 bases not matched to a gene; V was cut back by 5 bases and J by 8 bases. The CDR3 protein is CASSQPPSGRAGDEQFF. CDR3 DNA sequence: TGTGCCAGCAGCCAACCTCCTAGCGGGAGGGCCGGGGATGAGCAGTTCTTC.

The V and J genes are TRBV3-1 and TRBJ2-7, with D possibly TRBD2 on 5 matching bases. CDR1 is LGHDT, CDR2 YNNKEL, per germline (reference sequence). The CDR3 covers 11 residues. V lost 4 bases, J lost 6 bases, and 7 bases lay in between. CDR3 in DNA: TGTGCCAGCAGCCGAGGGCGCGAGCAGTACTTC. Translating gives CASSRGREQYF.

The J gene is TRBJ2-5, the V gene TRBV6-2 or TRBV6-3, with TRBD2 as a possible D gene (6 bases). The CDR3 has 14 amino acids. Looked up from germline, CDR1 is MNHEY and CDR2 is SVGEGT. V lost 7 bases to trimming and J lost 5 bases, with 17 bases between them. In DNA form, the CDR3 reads TGTGCCAGCACCCACCGGAGGGGAGGCGAGACCCAGTACTTC. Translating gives CASTHRRGGETQYF.